Below are 21 T cell receptor beta chains sequenced from a single sample in a study of blood T cells in healthy people across ages. Together with a sample-barcoded 5' primer, a J-beta primer mix was included in a second PCR lasting about 7 to 11 cycles. TCRdb used MiXCR to reprocess the 5' RACE reads, holding one entry per CDR3 protein. Counted here are over 600,000 distinct CDR3 sequences, around 20% occurring once; the ten biggest clones make up roughly 3.6%. The sample was blood. The receptors originated from a man aged 70 or older in good health.

V gene TRBV30 combines with J gene TRBJ2-5; D possibly matches TRBD1 or TRBD2 (6 bases each). V was trimmed by 1 base and J by 5 bases, leaving 11 bases between them. The germline gives CDR1 GTSNPN, CDR2 SVGIG (reference sequence). There are 13 residues in the CDR3. CDR3 amino acids: CAWSDTGRETQYF. CDR3 in DNA: TGTGCCTGGAGTGACACAGGGAGGGAGACCCAGTACTTC.

This clonotype was detected a few times. The chain carries TRBV5-6 and TRBJ2-5, with D maybe TRBD1 (6 bases). The J call may not be correct, given that the DNA end is closer to TRBJ2-7. CDR3 size: 14 residues. Germline CDR1 SGHDT, CDR2 YYEEEE. In nucleotides, the CDR3 is TGTGCCAGCAGCACGCCGGGACACCCCTACGAGCAGTACTTC. Translation: CASSTPGHPYEQYF.

This clonotype was seen many times. This chain uses TRBV4-1 with TRBJ1-4; 9 bases line up with TRBD1. This CDR3 spans 16 amino acids. Germline assignment: CDR1 MGHRA and CDR2 YSYEKL. Losses at the gene ends were 2 bases for V and 5 bases for J; bases not matched to a gene: 6. The CDR3 sequence: CASSQPTDRGNEKLFF. The CDR3 nucleotides read TGCGCCAGCAGCCAACCGACCGACAGGGGGAATGAAAAACTGTTTTTT.

The chain joins TRBV7-2 to TRBJ1-2, with 7 bases fitting TRBD1. V shed 5 bases, J shed 4 bases, and the junction held 7 bases outside the gene matches. The CDR3 runs to 14 residues. From germline, CDR1 is SGHTA and CDR2 FQGNSA. The CDR3 loop is CASSLSGQVYGYTF. The CDR3 nucleotides read TGTGCCAGCAGCCTATCCGGACAGGTCTATGGCTACACCTTC. The whole variable domain, filled in from reference TRBV7-2 and TRBJ1-2, reads GAGVSQSPSNKVTEKGKDVELRCDPISGHTALYWYRQSLGQGLEFLIYFQGNSAPDKSGLPSDRFSAERTGGSVSTLTIQRTQQEDSAVYLCASSLSGQVYGYTFGSGTRLTVV.

This clonotype showed up just a few times. The chain links TRBV5-5 to TRBJ2-1; TRBD2 is a possible D gene (5 bases). The end of the DNA fits TRBJ2-5 better, so the J call may be wrong. Germline V gives CDR1 SGHKS, CDR2 YYEKEE (reference sequence). The CDR3 is 16 amino acids. CDR3 coding DNA: TGTGCCAGCAGCTTAGGACTCCCTCAAGGCTGGGAGACCCAGTACTTC. This codes for CASSLGLPQGWETQYF.

In this sample, this clonotype turned up many times. The V and J genes are TRBV20-1 and TRBJ1-2; 7 bases agree with TRBD1. This CDR3 has 13 amino acids. The V segment lost 1 base and the J segment 4 bases; nucleotides outside the gene matches: 3. The germline V gene has CDR1 DFQATT and CDR2 SNEGSKA (reference sequence). Here the CDR3 reads CSARVRDSYGYTF. CDR3 nucleotide sequence: TGCAGTGCTAGAGTAAGGGACAGCTATGGCTACACCTTC.

This clonotype has only a few counts. The CDR3: CASSLSLAGGPETQYF. CDR3 in DNA: TGTGCCAGCAGCTTATCGCTAGCGGGAGGGCCGGAGACCCAGTACTTC. This chain links TRBV7-9 with TRBJ2-5; 12 nucleotides agree with TRBD2. The germline gives CDR1 SEHNR, CDR2 FQNEAQ (reference sequence). The CDR3 extends over 16 amino acids. Trimming removed 2 bases from V and 5 bases from J; junction bases left unmatched: 6.

The genes are TRBV6-1 and TRBJ2-5; TRBD2 matches at 10 bases. V gave up 2 bases and J gave up 4 bases; unmatched junction bases: 4. The CDR3 has 15 amino acids. From germline, CDR1 is MNHNS and CDR2 SASEGT. This chain's CDR3 is CASSELLAGPETQYF. In nucleotides, the CDR3 is TGTGCCAGCAGTGAACTACTAGCGGGACCAGAGACCCAGTACTTC.

The sample holds a few counts of this clonotype. This chain links TRBV29-1 with TRBJ2-1; D is tentatively TRBD1 or TRBD2 (5 bases each). The CDR3 sequence is 15 residues long. Germline assignment: CDR1 SQVTM and CDR2 ANQGSEA. Trimming took 1 base from V and 8 from J, leaving 18 bases between them. Here the CDR3 reads CSVEVLQGKEDEQFF. The DNA for the CDR3 is TGCAGCGTTGAAGTTTTGCAGGGAAAGGAGGATGAGCAGTTCTTC.

About this clonotype: Likely a read error: the CDR3 ends without its conserved phenylalanine or tryptophan. Because the CDR3's place on the DNA is in doubt, the DNA is left out and the CDR3 is given as listed by TCRdb. V usage is TRBV3-1 and J usage is TRBJ1-1; TRBD1 is the table's D call and was not checked against the DNA. The V gene's germline CDR1 is LGHDT and CDR2 YNNKEL (reference sequence). The CDR3 has 14 amino acids, counting both end residues. The CDR3 sequence is CASSQHDRGAQAFA.

The chain combines TRBV5-1 with TRBJ2-2; D is unclear. Germline CDR1 and CDR2: SGHRS and YFSETQ. The CDR3 is 15 residues long. With 0 bases removed from V and 2 bases from J, the gap between germline ends came to 8 bases. In nucleotides, the CDR3 is TGCGCCAGCAGCTTGGGGCCAGAAAACACCGGGGAGCTGTTTTTT. This sequence encodes CASSLGPENTGELFF.

The genes are TRBV9 and TRBJ2-5; D could derive from TRBD1 or TRBD2 (7 bases each). The J call may be incorrect, as the DNA end agrees better with TRBJ2-1. Germline CDR1 and CDR2: SGDLS and YYNGEE. This CDR3 contains 15 residues. Here the CDR3 DNA reads TGTGCCAGCAGCGTCCAGGGGGGGGATTTCAATGAGCAGTTCTTC. Translation: CASSVQGGDFNEQFF.

This chain links TRBV29-1 with TRBJ2-1, with D possibly called TRBD1 or TRBD2 (5 bases each). Trimming took off 7 bases at V and 10 bases at J, with 14 bases between the two ends. CDR3 length: 11 amino acids. CDR1 and CDR2 (germline): SQVTM, ANQGSEA. In DNA form, the CDR3 reads TGCAGCGCCGCGACCGGGACGGAGCAGTTCTTC. It specifies CSAATGTEQFF.

This clonotype showed up just a few times. J is TRBJ2-6 and V is TRBV4-2; no reliable D call. This CDR3 comprises 17 residues. V lost 0 bases to trimming and J lost 0 bases, with 9 bases between them. The germline CDR1 and CDR2 sequences are LGHNA and YNFKEQ. The CDR3 sequence is CASSQDSRDSGANVLTF. DNA of the CDR3: TGTGCCAGCAGCCAAGATTCTAGGGACTCTGGGGCCAACGTCCTGACTTTC.

V and J are TRBV5-1 and TRBJ1-1; D remains unclear. The germline gives CDR1 SGHRS, CDR2 YFSETQ. The germline V and J ends were trimmed by 3 bases and 5 bases, with 11 bases remaining between them. The CDR3 spans 13 residues. CDR3 sequence reads: CASSSDLPTEAFF. CDR3 in DNA: TGCGCCAGCAGCTCGGACTTACCTACTGAAGCTTTCTTT.

The chain combines TRBV12-3 or TRBV12-4 with TRBJ2-1; 10 bases are shared with TRBD2. The CDR3 has 15 amino acids. V shed 3 bases, J shed 7 bases, and the junction held 6 bases outside the gene matches. As DNA, the CDR3 is TGTGCCAGCAGTTTCCCGGGACTAGCGCTTAATGAGCAGTTCTTC. Amino acid sequence: CASSFPGLALNEQFF.

This clonotype was counted only a few times. The V and J genes are TRBV5-6 and TRBJ2-5; a possible D gene is TRBD2 (6 bases). The J call is doubtful: the DNA matches TRBJ2-1 better. The CDR3 extends over 15 amino acids. Germline-derived CDR1 and CDR2 are SGHDT and YYEEEE. The CDR3 sequence: CASSNEGGAGYEQFF. CDR3 in DNA: TGTGCCAGCAGCAATGAAGGCGGGGCCGGGTATGAGCAGTTCTTC.

CDR3 amino acids: CASSLTEGDTEAFF. The CDR3 DNA reads TGTGCCAGCAGTTTAACGGAGGGGGACACTGAAGCTTTCTTT. The chain joins TRBV12-3 or TRBV12-4 to TRBJ1-1; possibly TRBD1 for D (6 bases). V lost 2 bases to trimming and J lost 3 bases, with 10 bases between them. CDR3 length equals 14 residues.

The chain combines TRBV11-1 with TRBJ2-1; D might be TRBD1 (6 bases). Germline CDR1 reads SGHAT; CDR2 reads FQDESV (reference sequence). Trimming took 5 bases from V and 1 from J, leaving 15 bases between them. This CDR3 spans 16 amino acids. The CDR3 DNA reads as TGTGCCAGCAGCCCCGGCCTGGGGGCGTCCTACAATGAGCAGTTCTTC. Its protein product is CASSPGLGASYNEQFF.

In its sample, this clonotype was seen many times. The gene calls are TRBV10-3 and TRBJ2-1; D is perhaps TRBD1 (5 bases). V gave up 6 bases and J gave up 3 bases, with 12 bases separating them. Looked up from germline, CDR1 is ENHRY and CDR2 is SYGVKD. This CDR3 is 14 amino acids long. CDR3 coding DNA: TGTGCCATCAGACCCATGACAGACTACAATGAGCAGTTCTTC. It codes for CAIRPMTDYNEQFF.

The V gene is TRBV15, the J gene TRBJ2-1, with 8 bases aligning to TRBD1. V was pared by 0 bases and J by 10 bases, with 8 bases of the junction left unmatched. This CDR3 has 15 residues. Germline CDR1 and CDR2: LNHNV and YYDKDF (reference sequence). The CDR3 sequence: CATSRDSQGAREQFF. In nucleotides, the CDR3 is TGTGCCACCAGCAGAGATTCCCAGGGGGCAAGGGAGCAGTTCTTC.